This T cell receptor beta chain was captured by sequencing in a study of T cell responses to AZD1222 COVID-19 vaccine. Findings and caveats of the study: Recipients of AZD1222 seropositive at baseline numbered only 6 or 7. Reportedly, close to half of spike-specific TCRs are directed against unmutated variant regions. Females made up more of the donors, who were largely white British, and clonal diversity may have come out too low. Spike as a whole was targeted by vaccine-associated CD4 TCRs, dominant at 160-218 and 743-854.

Germline values: CDR1 MNHEY, CDR2 SVGEGT. The CDR3 sequence is 17 residues long. V was pared by 5 bases and J by 4 bases, with 14 bases of the junction left unmatched. TCRdb's copy holds only in-frame clones and misses some; the assay was immunoSEQ multiplex PCR. The sample has 66,000 or so clones, about four fifths seen once. On this clone itself: What it recognizes is unknown.

This chain uses TRBV6-2 or TRBV6-3 with TRBJ2-7, with TRBD2 matching 10 bases. The sequencing here drew on peripheral blood, taken on day 0 of MenACWY control vaccination. This TCR was sampled from an adult in good health. The CDR3 sequence is CASSNLPRASGGYEQYF. The CDR3 nucleotides are TGTGCCAGCAGTAACCTCCCACGGGCTAGCGGGGGTTACGAGCAGTACTTC.